This is a list of T cell receptor beta chains from one sample in a study of response to subunit inactivated influenza vaccine. In TCRdb, the RT-PCR reads were re-called with MiXCR into one record per CDR3 protein. Of about 700,000 distinct CDR3 sequences in the sample, around 16% were seen once. Source: PBMCs from blood, taken 11 to 12 days after vaccination. These receptors all come from a man aged 50-60 years who received an inactivated influenza vaccine. Each CDR3 is given with its conserved first and last residue. Each record gives: clone size, D gene, V gene, J gene, CDR3 DNA, CDR3 protein. D genes are given only for firm matches. Size tells how often a clone was seen (once, few, many) or the class of an expanded clone, and some rows leave it out.

clone_size: few; d_call: TRBD2; v_call: TRBV7-9; j_call: TRBJ2-1; cdr3_nt: TGTGCCAGCAGCTTAGTTAGCGGGATATCCAATGAGCAGTTCTTC; cdr3_aa: CASSLVSGISNEQFF
clone_size: few; d_call: -; v_call: TRBV20-1; j_call: TRBJ2-3; cdr3_nt: TGCAGTGCTCCCCGGGCGGAAACTAGCACAGATACGCAGTATTTT; cdr3_aa: CSAPRAETSTDTQYF
clone_size: many; d_call: -; v_call: TRBV12-3/TRBV12-4; j_call: TRBJ1-2; cdr3_nt: TGTGCCAGCAGTTTCCCCGGACACTCCTATGGCTACACCTTC; cdr3_aa: CASSFPGHSYGYTF
clone_size: few; d_call: TRBD1; v_call: TRBV10-3; j_call: TRBJ2-1; cdr3_nt: TGTGCCATCAATCCCGGGACAGGTGAAGGGAGCTCCTACAATGAGCAGTTCTTC; cdr3_aa: CAINPGTGEGSSYNEQFF
clone_size: few; d_call: -; v_call: TRBV20-1; j_call: TRBJ2-1; cdr3_nt: TGCAGTGCTAGAGACGCGCAGGGGGGCGATGAGCAGTTCTTC; cdr3_aa: CSARDAQGGDEQFF
clone_size: -; d_call: -; v_call: TRBV6-1; j_call: TRBJ2-5; cdr3_nt: TGTGCCAGCAGTCCCGGAGTTAGGGATGAGACCCAGTACTTC; cdr3_aa: CASSPGVRDETQYF
clone_size: -; d_call: -; v_call: TRBV7-8; j_call: TRBJ2-5; cdr3_nt: TGTGCCAGCAGCTTCCCCGGGAAGCAAGAGACCCAGTACTTC; cdr3_aa: CASSFPGKQETQYF
clone_size: -; d_call: -; v_call: TRBV7-7; j_call: TRBJ2-3; cdr3_nt: TGTGCCAGCAGCTTAGATTCGACCACAGATACGCAGTATTTT; cdr3_aa: CASSLDSTTDTQYF
clone_size: many; d_call: -; v_call: TRBV29-1; j_call: TRBJ2-7; cdr3_nt: TGCAGCGTTGAAGCAGGGAACAGCTACGAGCAGTACTTC; cdr3_aa: CSVEAGNSYEQYF
clone_size: few; d_call: TRBD2; v_call: TRBV11-2; j_call: TRBJ2-7; cdr3_nt: TGTGCCAGCAGCTCCATCAAACGGACTAGCGGGAGTTTCTACGAGCAGTACTTC; cdr3_aa: CASSSIKRTSGSFYEQYF
clone_size: -; d_call: TRBD2; v_call: TRBV12-3/TRBV12-4; j_call: TRBJ2-1; cdr3_nt: TGTGCCAGCACCGGGGGGGCCAACGAGCAGTTCTTC; cdr3_aa: CASTGGANEQFF
clone_size: few; d_call: -; v_call: TRBV9; j_call: TRBJ2-5; cdr3_nt: TGTGCCAGCAGCCAGGGATTAATGGGTAGCAGGGTTGAGACCCAGTACTTC; cdr3_aa: CASSQGLMGSRVETQYF
clone_size: many; d_call: TRBD2; v_call: TRBV29-1; j_call: TRBJ2-3; cdr3_nt: TGCAGCGTTGATCAGCGGGAGAGCACAGATACGCAGTATTTT; cdr3_aa: CSVDQRESTDTQYF
clone_size: few; d_call: TRBD2; v_call: TRBV20-1; j_call: TRBJ2-3; cdr3_nt: TGCAGTGCTAGAGGGGGGGGTAGCACAGATACGCAGTATTTT; cdr3_aa: CSARGGGSTDTQYF
clone_size: -; d_call: -; v_call: TRBV20-1; j_call: TRBJ2-7; cdr3_nt: TGCAGTGCTAGTTTACAAAATTTCGAGCAGTACTTC; cdr3_aa: CSASLQNFEQYF
clone_size: once; d_call: -; v_call: TRBV5-1; j_call: TRBJ1-1; cdr3_nt: TGCGCCAGCAGTTCTCAGGGGCTGACTGAAGCTTTCTTT; cdr3_aa: CASSSQGLTEAFF
clone_size: few; d_call: TRBD1; v_call: TRBV4-2; j_call: TRBJ2-2; cdr3_nt: TGTGCCAGCGGGACAGGTTACACCGGGGAGCTGTTTTTT; cdr3_aa: CASGTGYTGELFF
clone_size: many; d_call: -; v_call: TRBV5-1; j_call: TRBJ2-7; cdr3_nt: TGCGCCAGCAGCTTGGATCCAGGTCCCGAGCAGTACTTC; cdr3_aa: CASSLDPGPEQYF
clone_size: few; d_call: -; v_call: TRBV29-1; j_call: TRBJ1-1; cdr3_nt: TGCAGCGTTGAGTTGCTCCCGGGCTCTGAAGCTTTCTTT; cdr3_aa: CSVELLPGSEAFF
clone_size: few; d_call: TRBD1; v_call: TRBV7-9; j_call: TRBJ1-2; cdr3_nt: TGTGCCAGCAGCTCCACCCTGACAGGGGGTCATGGCTACACCTTC; cdr3_aa: CASSSTLTGGHGYTF